This is a list of T cell receptor beta chains from one sample in a study of early T cells in non-severe SARS-CoV-2 infection. TCRdb re-called the 5' RACE reads with MiXCR, one entry per CDR3 protein. The table shows about 60,000 distinct CDR3 sequences, with 5.6% occurring only once. The sequenced material came from whole blood. Source of these receptors: an adult who was a healthcare worker with PCR-confirmed SARS-CoV-2 infection or an uninfected control (not recorded which). The CDR3 runs from the conserved cysteine through the conserved F or W. Fields, in order: clone size, J gene, V gene, D gene, CDR3 length, CDR3 protein, CDR3 DNA. D genes are given only for firm matches. Not every row has a clone size; where given, it reads once, few, many or a size class.

clone size: many; J gene: TRBJ2-7; V gene: TRBV5-1; D gene: TRBD1; CDR3 length: 14; CDR3 protein: CASQPTGDPYEQYF; CDR3 DNA: TGCGCCAGCCAACCCACAGGGGATCCTTACGAGCAGTACTTC
clone size: many; J gene: TRBJ2-7; V gene: TRBV7-2; D gene: TRBD2; CDR3 length: 14; CDR3 protein: CASSFTSGSYEQYF; CDR3 DNA: TGTGCCAGCAGCTTTACTAGCGGGAGTTACGAGCAGTACTTC
clone size: .; J gene: TRBJ1-2; V gene: TRBV5-4; D gene: .; CDR3 length: 15; CDR3 protein: CASSLIKNGNYGYTF; CDR3 DNA: TGTGCCAGCAGCTTGATAAAAAACGGGAACTATGGCTACACCTTC
clone size: many; J gene: TRBJ1-3; V gene: TRBV20-1; D gene: .; CDR3 length: 16; CDR3 protein: CSAIGGDTRSGNTIYF; CDR3 DNA: TGCAGTGCTATAGGGGGGGACACCCGCTCTGGAAACACCATATATTTT
clone size: many; J gene: TRBJ1-4; V gene: TRBV20-1; D gene: .; CDR3 length: 14; CDR3 protein: CSAYYRAWDEKLFF; CDR3 DNA: TGCAGTGCATATTACAGGGCCTGGGATGAAAAACTGTTTTTT
clone size: medium-sized; J gene: TRBJ1-4; V gene: TRBV20-1; D gene: TRBD1; CDR3 length: 14; CDR3 protein: CSARDWTGWEKLFF; CDR3 DNA: TGCAGTGCTAGAGATTGGACAGGTTGGGAAAAACTGTTTTTT
clone size: .; J gene: TRBJ1-3; V gene: TRBV11-2; D gene: .; CDR3 length: 20; CDR3 protein: CASSLPRGRDAEGSGNTIYF; CDR3 DNA: TGTGCCAGCAGCTTACCCCGGGGCAGAGACGCAGAAGGCTCTGGAAACACCATATATTTT
clone size: many; J gene: TRBJ2-7; V gene: TRBV20-1; D gene: TRBD2; CDR3 length: 13; CDR3 protein: CSASSGSPFEQYF; CDR3 DNA: TGCAGTGCTAGTAGCGGGAGCCCGTTCGAGCAGTACTTC
clone size: .; J gene: TRBJ1-5; V gene: TRBV20-1; D gene: TRBD1; CDR3 length: 15; CDR3 protein: CSAISGTDSNQPQHF; CDR3 DNA: TGCAGTGCCATAAGTGGGACAGATAGCAATCAGCCCCAGCATTTT
clone size: many; J gene: TRBJ2-3; V gene: TRBV20-1; D gene: TRBD2; CDR3 length: 15; CDR3 protein: CSAAPPSGGADTQYF; CDR3 DNA: TGCAGTGCTGCGCCCCCTAGCGGGGGGGCAGATACGCAGTATTTT
clone size: .; J gene: TRBJ2-1; V gene: TRBV3-1; D gene: TRBD2; CDR3 length: 16; CDR3 protein: CASSQATSGGYNEQFF; CDR3 DNA: TGTGCCAGCAGCCAAGCAACTAGCGGGGGTTACAATGAGCAGTTCTTC
clone size: many; J gene: TRBJ1-5; V gene: TRBV29-1; D gene: .; CDR3 length: 13; CDR3 protein: CSVSLGLDQPQHF; CDR3 DNA: TGCAGCGTTAGTTTAGGGCTAGATCAGCCCCAGCATTTT
clone size: many; J gene: TRBJ1-4; V gene: TRBV18; D gene: .; CDR3 length: 17; CDR3 protein: CASSPAGGRALNEKLFF; CDR3 DNA: TGTGCCAGCTCACCGGCCGGGGGCCGCGCCTTGAATGAAAAACTGTTTTTT
clone size: many; J gene: TRBJ2-1; V gene: TRBV15; D gene: TRBD2; CDR3 length: 16; CDR3 protein: CATSRGRTSGMNEQFF; CDR3 DNA: TGTGCCACCAGCAGAGGAAGGACTAGCGGAATGAATGAGCAGTTCTTC
clone size: once; J gene: TRBJ1-6; V gene: TRBV7-2; D gene: .; CDR3 length: 17; CDR3 protein: CASSLGPQSSYNSPLHF; CDR3 DNA: TGTGCCAGCAGCTTAGGCCCCCAGAGCTCCTATAATTCACCCCTCCACTTT
clone size: few; J gene: TRBJ2-5; V gene: TRBV10-3; D gene: .; CDR3 length: 12; CDR3 protein: CATGTVIETQYF; CDR3 DNA: TGTGCCACGGGGACGGTAATAGAGACCCAGTACTTC
clone size: .; J gene: TRBJ2-7; V gene: TRBV15; D gene: .; CDR3 length: 14; CDR3 protein: CATSRDRQSYEQYF; CDR3 DNA: TGTGCCACCAGCAGAGATCGGCAGTCCTACGAGCAGTACTTC
clone size: many; J gene: TRBJ2-5; V gene: TRBV20-1; D gene: TRBD2; CDR3 length: 13; CDR3 protein: CSASTVAGETQYF; CDR3 DNA: TGCAGTGCTAGTACGGTAGCGGGAGAGACCCAGTACTTC
clone size: .; J gene: TRBJ1-2; V gene: TRBV29-1; D gene: TRBD1; CDR3 length: 14; CDR3 protein: CSVDYRTGEYGYTF; CDR3 DNA: TGCAGCGTTGACTACAGGACAGGGGAGTATGGCTACACCTTC
clone size: many; J gene: TRBJ2-3; V gene: TRBV29-1; D gene: .; CDR3 length: 18; CDR3 protein: CSVGGVSSTGRNTDTQYF; CDR3 DNA: TGCAGCGTTGGGGGGGTGTCCTCAACAGGGCGAAACACAGATACGCAGTATTTT
clone size: many; J gene: TRBJ1-2; V gene: TRBV29-1; D gene: TRBD1; CDR3 length: 12; CDR3 protein: CSVERGLNGYTF; CDR3 DNA: TGCAGCGTTGAAAGGGGGCTTAATGGCTACACCTTC
clone size: few; J gene: TRBJ2-7; V gene: TRBV5-1; D gene: TRBD2; CDR3 length: 15; CDR3 protein: CASRSGTSRGYEQYF; CDR3 DNA: TGCGCCAGCAGATCCGGGACTAGCAGGGGCTACGAGCAGTACTTC
clone size: .; J gene: TRBJ2-7; V gene: TRBV7-8; D gene: .; CDR3 length: 12; CDR3 protein: CTSSFAGGEQYF; CDR3 DNA: TGTACCAGCAGCTTTGCAGGAGGCGAGCAGTACTTC
clone size: .; J gene: TRBJ2-3; V gene: TRBV7-2; D gene: .; CDR3 length: 16; CDR3 protein: CASSLKSGSLVVRQYF; CDR3 DNA: TGTGCCAGCAGCCTAAAATCGGGGTCCCTGGTGGTAAGGCAGTATTTT
clone size: few; J gene: TRBJ2-7; V gene: TRBV5-1; D gene: .; CDR3 length: 16; CDR3 protein: CASSLASIAGRGEQYF; CDR3 DNA: TGCGCCAGCAGCTTGGCTTCCATAGCGGGCAGGGGCGAGCAGTACTTC
clone size: many; J gene: TRBJ2-7; V gene: TRBV6-6; D gene: .; CDR3 length: 14; CDR3 protein: CAYAAQGGSYEQYF; CDR3 DNA: TGTGCCTATGCCGCACAGGGCGGTTCCTACGAGCAGTACTTC
clone size: many; J gene: TRBJ2-7; V gene: TRBV18; D gene: TRBD2; CDR3 length: 14; CDR3 protein: CASSPSGLVYEQYF; CDR3 DNA: TGTGCCAGCTCACCCTCGGGACTAGTCTACGAGCAGTACTTC
clone size: many; J gene: TRBJ2-7; V gene: TRBV7-3; D gene: .; CDR3 length: 13; CDR3 protein: CASSLTPNREQYF; CDR3 DNA: TGTGCCAGCAGCTTAACTCCAAATCGGGAGCAGTACTTC
clone size: many; J gene: TRBJ2-1; V gene: TRBV11-2; D gene: TRBD2; CDR3 length: 13; CDR3 protein: CASSFLAGVEPFF; CDR3 DNA: TGTGCCAGCAGCTTCCTAGCGGGGGTTGAGCCGTTCTTC
clone size: many; J gene: TRBJ1-1; V gene: TRBV6-2/TRBV6-3; D gene: .; CDR3 length: 14; CDR3 protein: CASSIAGGKTEAFF; CDR3 DNA: TGTGCCAGCAGTATTGCGGGGGGCAAGACTGAAGCTTTCTTT
clone size: many; J gene: TRBJ2-2; V gene: TRBV14; D gene: TRBD1; CDR3 length: 17; CDR3 protein: CASSQDNQGAMTGELFF; CDR3 DNA: TGTGCCAGCAGCCAAGATAACCAGGGGGCGATGACCGGGGAGCTGTTTTTT
clone size: many; J gene: TRBJ2-7; V gene: TRBV7-9; D gene: .; CDR3 length: 15; CDR3 protein: CASSLGQGGTYEQYF; CDR3 DNA: TGTGCCAGCAGCTTAGGTCAGGGGGGGACCTACGAGCAGTACTTC
clone size: .; J gene: TRBJ2-1; V gene: TRBV6-1; D gene: TRBD1; CDR3 length: 13; CDR3 protein: CASRSKQGGEQFF; CDR3 DNA: TGTGCCAGCAGGTCGAAACAGGGGGGTGAGCAGTTCTTC
clone size: many; J gene: TRBJ1-2; V gene: TRBV19; D gene: .; CDR3 length: 12; CDR3 protein: CASSAGGYGYTF; CDR3 DNA: TGTGCCAGTAGTGCAGGAGGCTATGGCTACACCTTC
clone size: many; J gene: TRBJ1-1; V gene: TRBV24-1; D gene: .; CDR3 length: 13; CDR3 protein: CATSEAGYTEAFF; CDR3 DNA: TGTGCCACCAGTGAAGCAGGGTACACTGAAGCTTTCTTT
clone size: few; J gene: TRBJ1-1; V gene: TRBV5-1; D gene: .; CDR3 length: 14; CDR3 protein: CASGYGQPNTEAFF; CDR3 DNA: TGCGCCAGCGGGTATGGACAGCCGAACACTGAAGCTTTCTTT
clone size: many; J gene: TRBJ2-7; V gene: TRBV28; D gene: TRBD2; CDR3 length: 15; CDR3 protein: CASSPTSGVIYEQYF; CDR3 DNA: TGTGCCAGCAGTCCGACTAGCGGGGTAATCTACGAGCAGTACTTC
clone size: .; J gene: TRBJ1-1; V gene: TRBV11-2; D gene: .; CDR3 length: 12; CDR3 protein: CASSLGPGQAFF; CDR3 DNA: TGTGCCAGCAGCTTAGGTCCAGGTCAAGCTTTCTTT
clone size: .; J gene: TRBJ2-1; V gene: TRBV12-5; D gene: TRBD1; CDR3 length: 15; CDR3 protein: CASVLGGPPHNEQFF; CDR3 DNA: TGTGCTAGTGTGCTAGGGGGCCCCCCCCACAATGAGCAGTTCTTC
clone size: .; J gene: TRBJ1-1; V gene: TRBV7-6; D gene: .; CDR3 length: 14; CDR3 protein: CASSLTIHFSEAFF; CDR3 DNA: TGTGCCAGCAGCTTAACGATACATTTCTCTGAAGCTTTCTTT